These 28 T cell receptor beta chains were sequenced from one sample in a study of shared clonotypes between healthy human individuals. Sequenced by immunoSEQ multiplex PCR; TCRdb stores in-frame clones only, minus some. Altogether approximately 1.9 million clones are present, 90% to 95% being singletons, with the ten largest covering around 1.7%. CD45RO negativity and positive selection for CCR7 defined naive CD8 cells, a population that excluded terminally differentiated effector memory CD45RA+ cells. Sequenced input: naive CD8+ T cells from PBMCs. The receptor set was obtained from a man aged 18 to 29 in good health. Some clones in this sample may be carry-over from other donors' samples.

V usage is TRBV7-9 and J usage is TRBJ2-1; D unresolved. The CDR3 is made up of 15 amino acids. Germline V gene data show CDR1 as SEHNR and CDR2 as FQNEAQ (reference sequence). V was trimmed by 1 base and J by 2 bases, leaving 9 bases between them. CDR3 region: CASSLEGLPYNEQFF. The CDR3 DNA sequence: TGTGCCAGCAGCTTAGAGGGTTTGCCCTACAATGAGCAGTTCTTC.

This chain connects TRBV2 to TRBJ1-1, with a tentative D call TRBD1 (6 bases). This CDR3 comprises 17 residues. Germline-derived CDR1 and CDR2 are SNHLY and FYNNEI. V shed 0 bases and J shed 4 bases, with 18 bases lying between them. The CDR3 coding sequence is TGTGCCAGCAGTGAAGCGCTTACGGGGGCGCAGGGCACTGAAGCTTTCTTT. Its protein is CASSEALTGAQGTEAFF. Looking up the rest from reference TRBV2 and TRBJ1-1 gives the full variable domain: EPEVTQTPSHQVTQMGQEVILRCVPISNHLYFYWYRQILGQKVEFLVSFYNNEISEKSEIFDDQFSVERPDGSNFTLKIRSTKLEDSAMYFCASSEALTGAQGTEAFFGQGTRLTVV.

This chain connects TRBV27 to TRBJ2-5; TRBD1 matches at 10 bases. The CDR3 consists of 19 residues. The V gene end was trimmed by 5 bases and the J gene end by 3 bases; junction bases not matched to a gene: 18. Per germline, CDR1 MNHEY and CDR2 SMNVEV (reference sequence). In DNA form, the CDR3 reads TGTGCCAGCAGTCCGAACCTCGGGACAGGGGTCGGTGTGGAAGAGACCCAGTACTTC. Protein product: CASSPNLGTGVGVEETQYF.

CDR3 in DNA: TGTGCCAGCAGCTTAACTTTAAAGAACTATGGCTACACCTTC. Protein: CASSLTLKNYGYTF. This chain uses TRBV7-9 with TRBJ1-2; D not certain. There are 14 residues in the CDR3. Germline V gene sequence: CDR1 SEHNR, CDR2 FQNEAQ (reference sequence). With 2 bases removed from V and 2 bases from J, the gap between germline ends came to 9 bases. The variable domain in full, with the rest retrieved from reference TRBV7-9 and TRBJ1-2, is DTGVSQNPRHKITKRGQNVTFRCDPISEHNRLYWYRQTLGQGPEFLTYFQNEAQLEKSRLLSDRFSAERPKGSFSTLEIQRTEQGDSAMYLCASSLTLKNYGYTFGSGTRLTVV.

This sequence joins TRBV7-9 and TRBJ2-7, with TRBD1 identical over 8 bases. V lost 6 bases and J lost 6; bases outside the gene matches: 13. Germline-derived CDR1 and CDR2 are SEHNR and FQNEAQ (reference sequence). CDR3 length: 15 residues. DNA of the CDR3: TGTGCCAGCAGTTCATCGTCCGGGACAGGTCGCGAGCAGTACTTC. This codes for CASSSSSGTGREQYF.

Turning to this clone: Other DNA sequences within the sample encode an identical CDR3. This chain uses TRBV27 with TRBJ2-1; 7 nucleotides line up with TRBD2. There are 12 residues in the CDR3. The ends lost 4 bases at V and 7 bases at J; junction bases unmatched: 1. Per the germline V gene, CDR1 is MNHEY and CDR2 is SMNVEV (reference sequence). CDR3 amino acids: CASSSGLNEQFF. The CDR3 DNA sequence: TGTGCCAGCAGTTCGGGACTAAATGAGCAGTTCTTC.

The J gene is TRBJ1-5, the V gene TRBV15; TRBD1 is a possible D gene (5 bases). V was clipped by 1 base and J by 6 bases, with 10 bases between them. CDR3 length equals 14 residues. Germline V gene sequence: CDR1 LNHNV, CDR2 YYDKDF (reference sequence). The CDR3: CATSRARVSQPQHF. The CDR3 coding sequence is TGTGCCACCAGCAGAGCCAGGGTTTCTCAGCCCCAGCATTTT. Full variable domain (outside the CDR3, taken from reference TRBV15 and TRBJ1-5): DAMVIQNPRYQVTQFGKPVTLSCSQTLNHNVMYWYQQKSSQAPKLLFHYYDKDFNNEADTPDNFQSRRPNTSFCFLDIRSPGLGDTAMYLCATSRARVSQPQHFGDGTRLSIL.

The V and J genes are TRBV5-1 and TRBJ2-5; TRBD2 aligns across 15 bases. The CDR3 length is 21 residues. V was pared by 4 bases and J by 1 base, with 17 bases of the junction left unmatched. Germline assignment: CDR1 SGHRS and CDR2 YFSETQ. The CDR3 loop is CASSPLAPQGLAGGSQETQYF. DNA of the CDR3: TGCGCCAGCAGCCCATTAGCCCCACAGGGACTAGCGGGAGGATCCCAAGAGACCCAGTACTTC.

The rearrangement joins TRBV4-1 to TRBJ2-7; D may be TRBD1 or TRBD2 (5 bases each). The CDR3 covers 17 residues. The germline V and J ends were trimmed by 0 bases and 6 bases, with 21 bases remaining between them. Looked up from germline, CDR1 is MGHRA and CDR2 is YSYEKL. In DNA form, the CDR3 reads TGCGCCAGCAGCCAAGATATCCTACGAGGGGAAACGGGCGAGCAGTACTTC. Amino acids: CASSQDILRGETGEQYF.

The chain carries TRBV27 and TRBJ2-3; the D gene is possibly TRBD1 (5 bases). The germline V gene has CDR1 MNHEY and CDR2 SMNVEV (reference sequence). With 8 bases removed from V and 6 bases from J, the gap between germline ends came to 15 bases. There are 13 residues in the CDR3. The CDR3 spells CASHDGAPDTQYF. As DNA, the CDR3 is TGTGCCAGCCACGATGGGGCCCCTGATACGCAGTATTTT.

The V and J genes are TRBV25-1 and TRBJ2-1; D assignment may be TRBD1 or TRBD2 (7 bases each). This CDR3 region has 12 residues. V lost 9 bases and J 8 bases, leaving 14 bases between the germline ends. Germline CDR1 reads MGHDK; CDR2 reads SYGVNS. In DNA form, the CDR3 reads TGTGCCAGATCAGGGGGAGGGGATGAGCAGTTCTTC. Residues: CARSGGGDEQFF.

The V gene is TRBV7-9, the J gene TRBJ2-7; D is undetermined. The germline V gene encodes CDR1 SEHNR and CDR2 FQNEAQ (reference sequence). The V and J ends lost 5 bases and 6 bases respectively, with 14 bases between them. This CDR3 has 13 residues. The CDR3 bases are TGTGCCAGCAGCCTGGGCGTGGTGGTCGAGCAGTACTTC. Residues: CASSLGVVVEQYF. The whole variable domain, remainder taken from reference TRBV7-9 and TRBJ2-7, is DTGVSQNPRHKITKRGQNVTFRCDPISEHNRLYWYRQTLGQGPEFLTYFQNEAQLEKSRLLSDRFSAERPKGSFSTLEIQRTEQGDSAMYLCASSLGVVVEQYFGPGTRLTVT.

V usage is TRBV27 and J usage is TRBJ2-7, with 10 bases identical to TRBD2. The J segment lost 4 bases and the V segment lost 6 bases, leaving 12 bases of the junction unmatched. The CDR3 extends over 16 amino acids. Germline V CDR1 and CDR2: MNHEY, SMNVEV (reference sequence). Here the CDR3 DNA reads TGTGCCAGCAGCCCCCCGGCTGCTAGCGGGAGATACGAGCAGTACTTC. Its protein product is CASSPPAASGRYEQYF.

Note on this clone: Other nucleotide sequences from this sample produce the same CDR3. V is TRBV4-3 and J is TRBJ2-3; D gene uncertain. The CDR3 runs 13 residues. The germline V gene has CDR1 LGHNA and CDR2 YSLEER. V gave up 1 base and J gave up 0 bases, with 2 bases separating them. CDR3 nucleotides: TGCGCCAGCAGCCAAGGAAGCACAGATACGCAGTATTTT. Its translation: CASSQGSTDTQYF.

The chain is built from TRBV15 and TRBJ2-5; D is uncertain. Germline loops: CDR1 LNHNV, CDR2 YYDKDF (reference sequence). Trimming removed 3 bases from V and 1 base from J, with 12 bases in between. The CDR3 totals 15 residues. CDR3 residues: CATSSGRSTQETQYF. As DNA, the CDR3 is TGTGCCACCAGCAGCGGAAGGAGTACCCAAGAGACCCAGTACTTC.

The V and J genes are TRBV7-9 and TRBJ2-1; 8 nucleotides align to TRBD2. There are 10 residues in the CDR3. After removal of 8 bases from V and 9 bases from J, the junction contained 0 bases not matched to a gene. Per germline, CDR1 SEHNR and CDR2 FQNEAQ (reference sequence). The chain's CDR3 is CASLAGEQFF. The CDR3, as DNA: TGTGCCAGCCTAGCGGGTGAGCAGTTCTTC.

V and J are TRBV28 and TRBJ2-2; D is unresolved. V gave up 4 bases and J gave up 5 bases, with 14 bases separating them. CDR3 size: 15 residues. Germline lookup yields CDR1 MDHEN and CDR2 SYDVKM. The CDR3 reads CASSSGWTRTGELFF. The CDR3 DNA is TGTGCCAGCAGTTCTGGGTGGACCAGAACCGGGGAGCTGTTTTTT.

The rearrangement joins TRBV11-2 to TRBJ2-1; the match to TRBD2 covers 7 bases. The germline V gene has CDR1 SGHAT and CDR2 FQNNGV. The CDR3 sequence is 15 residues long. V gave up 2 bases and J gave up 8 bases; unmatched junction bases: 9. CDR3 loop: CASSLIEGGTHEQFF. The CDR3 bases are TGTGCCAGCAGCTTAATTGAGGGAGGGACCCATGAGCAGTTCTTC.

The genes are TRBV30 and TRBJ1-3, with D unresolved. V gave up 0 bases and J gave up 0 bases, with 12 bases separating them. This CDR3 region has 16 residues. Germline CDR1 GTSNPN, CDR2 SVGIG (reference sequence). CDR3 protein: CAWSVPGLYSGNTIYF. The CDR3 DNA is TGTGCCTGGAGTGTACCAGGCCTTTACTCTGGAAACACCATATATTTT.

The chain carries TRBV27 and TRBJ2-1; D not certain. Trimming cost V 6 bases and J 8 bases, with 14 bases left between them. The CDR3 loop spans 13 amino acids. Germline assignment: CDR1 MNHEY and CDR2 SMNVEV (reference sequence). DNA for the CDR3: TGTGCCAGCAGAAACACACGGACCCATGAGCAGTTCTTC. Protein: CASRNTRTHEQFF.

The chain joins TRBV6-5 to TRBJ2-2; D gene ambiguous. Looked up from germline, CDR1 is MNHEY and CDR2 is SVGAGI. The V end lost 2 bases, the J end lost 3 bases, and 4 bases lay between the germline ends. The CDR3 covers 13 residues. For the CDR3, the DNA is TGTGCCAGCAGTTACCCTTACACCGGGGAGCTGTTTTTT. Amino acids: CASSYPYTGELFF.

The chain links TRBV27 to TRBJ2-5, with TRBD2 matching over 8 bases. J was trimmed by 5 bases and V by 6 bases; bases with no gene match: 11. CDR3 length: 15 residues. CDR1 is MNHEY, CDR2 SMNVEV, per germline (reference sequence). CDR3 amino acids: CASSWGAGVGETQYF. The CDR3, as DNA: TGTGCCAGCAGCTGGGGAGCGGGAGTAGGGGAGACCCAGTACTTC.

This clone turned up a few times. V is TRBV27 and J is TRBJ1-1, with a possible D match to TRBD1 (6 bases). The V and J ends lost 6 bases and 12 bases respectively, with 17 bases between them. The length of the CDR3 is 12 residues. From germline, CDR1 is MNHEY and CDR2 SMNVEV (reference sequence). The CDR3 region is CASSIQGVETFF. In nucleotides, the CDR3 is TGTGCCAGCAGCATACAGGGAGTTGAGACTTTCTTT.

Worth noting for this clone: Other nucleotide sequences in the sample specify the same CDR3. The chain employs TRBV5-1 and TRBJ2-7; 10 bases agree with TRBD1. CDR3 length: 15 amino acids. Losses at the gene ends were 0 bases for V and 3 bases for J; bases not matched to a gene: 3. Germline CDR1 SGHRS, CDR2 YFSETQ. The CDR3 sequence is CASSLGRDRGYEQYF. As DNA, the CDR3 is TGCGCCAGCAGCTTGGGCAGGGACAGGGGCTACGAGCAGTACTTC.

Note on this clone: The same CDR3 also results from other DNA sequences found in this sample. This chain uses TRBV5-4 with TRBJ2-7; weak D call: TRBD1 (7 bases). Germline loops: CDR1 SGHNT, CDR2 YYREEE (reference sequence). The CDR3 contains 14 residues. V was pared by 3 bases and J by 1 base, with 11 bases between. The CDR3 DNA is TGTGCCAGCAGCTCAGGGGGGAGTTCCTACGAGCAGTACTTC. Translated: CASSSGGSSYEQYF.

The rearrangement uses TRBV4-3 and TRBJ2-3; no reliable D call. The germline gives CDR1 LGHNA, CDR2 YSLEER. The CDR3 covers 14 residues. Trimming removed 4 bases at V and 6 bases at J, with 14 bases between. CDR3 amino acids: CASSPFRPPDTQYF. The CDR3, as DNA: TGCGCCAGCAGCCCTTTCCGCCCCCCGGATACGCAGTATTTT.

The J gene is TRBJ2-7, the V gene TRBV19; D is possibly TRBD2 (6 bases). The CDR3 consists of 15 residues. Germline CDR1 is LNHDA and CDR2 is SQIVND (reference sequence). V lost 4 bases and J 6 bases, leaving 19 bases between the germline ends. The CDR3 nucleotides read TGTGCCAGTAGTAAGGGGACTCCAAGTCTGGGCGAGCAGTACTTC. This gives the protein CASSKGTPSLGEQYF.

The DNA of the CDR3 is TGTGCCAGCAGTTTATTGTTAGCGGGCGTTGAGCAGTTCTTC. It is translated as CASSLLLAGVEQFF. The chain employs TRBV28 and TRBJ2-1; 7 bases are shared with TRBD2. The CDR3 spans 14 residues. Germline CDR1 reads MDHEN; CDR2 reads SYDVKM. V lost 1 base and J lost 9; bases outside the gene matches: 6.